This T cell receptor (beta chain) derives from a study of cytomegalovirus exposure and HLA in healthy donors. Study-level points and caveats: TCR beta sequences reportedly predicted the HLA-A and HLA-B alleles of most subjects accurately. Reported results showed that the classifier diagnosed cytomegalovirus status with high specificity and sensitivity. V- and J-gene trimming in TCR beta was tied to a missense DCLRE1C variant by an analysis performed later.

The CDR3 is 14 residues long. Trimming removed 0 bases from V and 1 base from J, with 7 bases in between. Per the germline V gene, CDR1 is SGHRS and CDR2 is YFSETQ. Primers included in the PCR were 60 Vbeta and 13 Jbeta primers. Only in-frame clones appear in the TCRdb table, and some are missing; sequencing was by immunoSEQ multiplex PCR. The sample shows under 300,000 clones, over 90% of them seen only once. Remarks on this clone: What it binds is not known.

Material: PBMCs. V and J are TRBV5-1 and TRBJ1-1; no definite D call. The sequence was collected from a girl between 2 and 10 years old in good health and CMV-seronegative. CDR3 region: CASSLAARNTEAFF. The CDR3 DNA is TGCGCCAGCAGCTTGGCCGCGAGGAACACTGAAGCTTTCTTT. The full variable domain, completed using reference TRBV5-1 and TRBJ1-1, is KAGVTQTPRYLIKTRGQQVTLSCSPISGHRSVSWYQQTPGQGLQFLFEYFSETQRNKGNFPGRFSGRQFSNSRSEMNVSTLELGDSALYLCASSLAARNTEAFFGQGTRLTVV.